These T cell receptor beta chains were read from a single sample in a study of T cell clonotyping in hematopoietic cell transplantation. Method: immunoSEQ multiplex PCR; TCRdb's copy keeps in-frame clones and lacks some. The table records approximately 42,000 clones, approximately 95% of them present only once. The sequencing sample was made of peripheral blood mononuclear cells. These TCRs come from a man between 25 and 39 years old in good health. Some clones in this sample may be carry-over from other donors' samples. CDR3s include the opening cysteine and the closing phenylalanine or tryptophan. D genes are given only for firm matches. Some rows have no size entry. The others give once, few or many, or a class for an expanded clone.

>TRBJ1-2|.|TRBV9|.
CASSVEGDYGYTF
TGTGCCAGCAGCGTAGAAGGGGACTATGGCTACACCTTC
>TRBJ2-7|.|TRBV7-2|.
CASSLQSGQTTYEQYF
TGTGCCAGCAGCTTACAAAGTGGCCAGACAACCTACGAGCAGTACTTC
>TRBJ2-5|.|TRBV29-1|.
CGGVEQETQYF
TGCGGAGGGGTAGAACAAGAGACCCAGTACTTC
>TRBJ2-2|.|TRBV7-3|.
CASSFKDTGELFF
TGTGCCAGCAGCTTCAAGGACACCGGGGAGCTGTTTTTT
>TRBJ2-7|.|TRBV7-9|.
CASSLGPPVGSVYEQYF
TGTGCCAGCAGCTTAGGGCCCCCGGTGGGCTCGGTCTACGAGCAGTACTTC
>TRBJ2-1|.|TRBV9|TRBD2
CASSGREGHNEQFF
TGTGCCAGCAGCGGGCGGGAGGGTCACAATGAGCAGTTCTTC
>TRBJ1-2|.|TRBV14|.
CASSQVDQGYGYTF
TGTGCCAGCAGCCAAGTAGACCAGGGCTATGGCTACACCTTC
>TRBJ1-1|.|TRBV7-9|TRBD1
CASSGRGPPEAFF
TGTGCCAGCAGCGGCAGGGGGCCCCCTGAAGCTTTCTTT
>TRBJ2-5|few|TRBV5-1|TRBD2
CASSPSHGTSGEETQYF
TGCGCCAGCAGTCCTAGCCACGGGACTAGCGGGGAAGAGACCCAGTACTTC
>TRBJ2-5|.|TRBV6-5|.
CASSYSGPGETQYF
TGTGCCAGCAGTTACTCTGGCCCAGGCGAGACCCAGTACTTC
>TRBJ1-1|.|TRBV6-5|.
CASSYEDNTEAFF
TGTGCCAGCAGTTACGAAGATAACACTGAAGCTTTCTTT
>TRBJ2-3|.|TRBV11-2|.
CASSLVGRGADTQYF
TGTGCCAGCAGCTTAGTAGGCAGGGGGGCAGATACGCAGTATTTT
>TRBJ2-3|.|TRBV7-2|.
CASSLVWESADTQYF
TGTGCCAGCAGCTTAGTGTGGGAATCGGCAGATACGCAGTATTTT
>TRBJ2-1|.|TRBV9|.
CASSDRDVGQFF
TGTGCCAGCAGCGATCGGGACGTAGGGCAGTTCTTC
>TRBJ2-1|.|TRBV11-2|.
CASSGDYNEQFF
TGTGCCAGCAGTGGCGATTACAATGAGCAGTTCTTC